This entry lists 2 T cell receptor beta chains sequenced from one sample in a study of cytomegalovirus exposure and HLA in healthy donors. The primer mix had 60 Vbeta and 13 Jbeta primers. TCRdb's copy holds only in-frame clones and misses some; the assay was immunoSEQ multiplex PCR. The sample includes 180,000 or so clones, about 75% of them seen just once. Sequencing was done on a sample of PBMCs. These receptors were collected from a middle-aged woman in good health and CMV-seropositive.

V and J are TRBV7-3 and TRBJ1-1; 7 bases align to TRBD1. The CDR3 length is 13 residues. The germline V gene encodes CDR1 SGHTA and CDR2 FQGTGA. The junction had 10 bases not matched to a gene; V was cut back by 5 bases and J by 10 bases. The CDR3 nucleotides read TGTGCCAGCAGCGCCTTACAGGGGCAGACAGCTTTCTTT. Translation: CASSALQGQTAFF.

This clone has just a few counts. The chain's CDR3 is CASSFRMGDTQYF. The CDR3 nucleotides read TGTGCCAGCAGCTTCAGGATGGGAGATACGCAGTATTTT. This chain links TRBV5-8 with TRBJ2-3; no clear D gene. The CDR3 has 13 residues. V lost 2 bases and J lost 5, with 9 bases in between. Germline CDR1 SGHTS, CDR2 YDEGEE.